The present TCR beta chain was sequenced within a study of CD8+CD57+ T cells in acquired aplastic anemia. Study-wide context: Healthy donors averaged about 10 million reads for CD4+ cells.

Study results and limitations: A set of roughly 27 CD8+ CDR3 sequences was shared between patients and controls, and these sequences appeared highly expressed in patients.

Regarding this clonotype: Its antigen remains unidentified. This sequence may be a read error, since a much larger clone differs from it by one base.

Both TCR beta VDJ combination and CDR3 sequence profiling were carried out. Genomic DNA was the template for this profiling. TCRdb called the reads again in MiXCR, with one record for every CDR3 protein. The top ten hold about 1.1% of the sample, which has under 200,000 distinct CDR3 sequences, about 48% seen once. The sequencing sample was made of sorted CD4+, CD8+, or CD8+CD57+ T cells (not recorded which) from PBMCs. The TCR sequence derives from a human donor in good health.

As DNA, the CDR3 is TGTGCCAGCAGCCCACGAATAGGGACAGGGATGGATGATCAGTTCTTC. Translated: CASSPRIGTGMDDQFF. The V and J genes are TRBV9 and TRBJ2-1, with 9 bases that match TRBD1. Germline-derived CDR1 and CDR2 are SGDLS and YYNGEE. This CDR3 is built from 16 residues.